Given below is one TCR beta chain in context. Its target is not known. This sample was included in a study of T-cell memory formation after mild COVID-19. Overall study: Largely, TCR clusters stayed within a single donor. Points from the study as a whole: Clones shrinking from day 15 to 85 showed even CD4/CD8 mixes; later expanders tilted CD4+.

5'RACE primed at constant segments yielded TCR alpha and TCR beta cDNA libraries bearing sample barcodes and UMIs. TCRdb used MiXCR to reprocess the 5' RACE reads, holding one entry per CDR3 protein. Among around 340,000 distinct CDR3 sequences listed, roughly 20% were seen once. CDR1 and CDR2 from the germline V gene are SGHVS and FQNEAQ. CDR3 length: 16 amino acids. V trimming: 0 bases; J trimming: 7 bases; junction bases outside the gene matches: 7. Sequenced input: PBMCs or a T cell subset sorted from them (not recorded which). The rearrangement uses TRBV7-8 and TRBJ2-1; the match to TRBD2 covers 9 bases. This receptor was obtained from an adult woman who had mild COVID-19 (a few samples of this study predate the infection). Cell type and time point are not known. The CDR3 reads CASSLAGGRAGNEQFF. DNA for the CDR3: TGTGCCAGCAGCTTAGCTGGCGGGAGGGCCGGTAATGAGCAGTTCTTC.